This T cell receptor beta chain was found in a study of blood T cell repertoires in COVID-19. About the study: Sample material is recorded as cDNA or gDNA derived from T cells, B-cell-depleted T cells, or PBMCs.

Original data processing: Amplification of reference gene primers provided the estimated nucleated cell counts. The protocol was immunoSEQ multiplex PCR, while the TCRdb copy is restricted to in-frame clones and leaves out a portion. V and J calls and clone size are those listed in that table; D and trimming were worked out from the DNA. The repertoire holds 540,000 or so clones, with approximately 88% as singletons. This clone was detected once. Source material: peripheral blood. This clonotype originated in a woman aged 50 to 65 with COVID-19, enrolled during active disease.

This chain's CDR3 is CASSPPLGQGPFVTAFF. The CDR3 DNA reads TGTGCCAGCTCACCACCGTTGGGACAGGGGCCTTTCGTAACGGCTTTCTTT. This chain links TRBV18 with TRBJ1-1, with TRBD1 identical over 10 bases. The germline V gene encodes CDR1 KGHSH and CDR2 LQKENI. The length of the CDR3 is 17 residues. J was trimmed by 11 bases and V by 0 bases; bases with no gene match: 15.